This record concerns one T cell receptor (beta chain) sequence. This specimen belongs to a study of blood T cell repertoires in COVID-19. The length of the CDR3 is 12 residues. Trimming removed 5 bases from V and 10 bases from J, with 12 bases in between. In germline, CDR1 is SGHTA, CDR2 FQGNSA. Data came from immunoSEQ multiplex PCR; TCRdb stores just in-frame clones and leaves some out. The sample has 310,000 or so clones; roughly 82% are singletons. This sequence joins TRBV7-2 and TRBJ2-1; D is possibly TRBD1 (6 bases). The sample taken for sequencing was peripheral blood. This clonotype originated in a woman in her forties or fifties with acute or convalescent COVID-19. DNA for the CDR3: TGTGCCAGCAGCCTCTACCAGGGGGAGCAGTTCTTC. It encodes CASSLYQGEQFF.